Listed below are T cell receptor beta chains from one sample, sequenced in a study of CD8 T cells in ankylosing spondylitis. In TCRdb, the 5' RACE reads were re-called with MiXCR into one record per CDR3 protein. The sample records 400,000 or so distinct CDR3 sequences, roughly 27% being singletons. The sample was blood, either unsorted or a sorted T cell fraction (not recorded which). Every receptor here comes from a male donor with ankylosing spondylitis. Both conserved end residues are part of each CDR3. D genes are given only for firm matches. A row's size may be missing; if present it is once, few, many or a size class.

TRBV20-1	TRBJ2-4	TRBD2	17	few	TGCAGTGCTAGAACCAGCGGGAAGACTATAGCCAAAAACATTCAGTACTTC	CSARTSGKTIAKNIQYF
TRBV3-1	TRBJ1-6	NA	16	few	TGTGCCAGCAGCGGGGGCCCTTCATCCTATAATTCACCCCTCCACTTT	CASSGGPSSYNSPLHF
TRBV20-1	TRBJ2-1	TRBD2	15	few	TGCAGTGCTAGAGGGGCCGGAGCGGGGCATAAGGAGCAGTTCTTC	CSARGAGAGHKEQFF
TRBV11-3	TRBJ2-3	NA	15	few	TGTGCCAGCAGCCGATCAGGGGACCCGTCAGATACGCAGTATTTT	CASSRSGDPSDTQYF
TRBV7-9	TRBJ1-5	NA	15	few	TGTGCCAGCAGCCCGCCCTCAGGAGGCAATCAGCCCCAGCATTTT	CASSPPSGGNQPQHF
TRBV20-1	TRBJ1-6	NA	15	few	TGCAGTGCTAGTGCGGGGGCGCAAGATAATTCACCCCTCCACTTT	CSASAGAQDNSPLHF
TRBV3-1	TRBJ2-7	TRBD2	14	few	TGTGCCAGCAGCCTTACGGGAGGTCTCTACGAGCAGTACTTC	CASSLTGGLYEQYF
TRBV18	TRBJ1-2	NA	14	NA	TGTGCCAGCTCACCACCGTTAGTGGAGGCGGGCTACACCTTC	CASSPPLVEAGYTF
TRBV19	TRBJ1-5	NA	13	few	TGTGCCAGTGCCACTTACTCCAATCAGCCCCAGCATTTT	CASATYSNQPQHF
TRBV5-1	TRBJ1-2	NA	14	NA	TGCGCCAGCAGCTTGGAAGGGGTCGCCTATGGCTACACCTTC	CASSLEGVAYGYTF
TRBV18	TRBJ2-6	NA	16	NA	TGTGCCAGCTCACCACCGGCACCCTCTGGGGCCAACGTCCTGACTTTC	CASSPPAPSGANVLTF
TRBV5-8	TRBJ1-5	TRBD1	14	NA	TGTGCCAGCAGCTCAGGACAGGCGAGGCAGCCCCAGCATTTT	CASSSGQARQPQHF
TRBV5-5	TRBJ1-2	TRBD1	13	NA	TGTGCCAGCAGCCGTCGGACAGGGGATGGCTACACCTTC	CASSRRTGDGYTF
TRBV24-1	TRBJ2-6	NA	16	NA	TGTGCCACCAGTGATTTCGGGAGCTCTGGGGCCAACGTCCTGACTTTC	CATSDFGSSGANVLTF
TRBV24-1	TRBJ2-3	TRBD2	16	NA	TGTGCCACCAGGGGGGTGGCTAGCGGGGAAACAGATACGCAGTATTTT	CATRGVASGETDTQYF
TRBV2	TRBJ2-2	TRBD1	13	many	TGTGCCAGCAGTGTACAGGGGACCGGGGAGCTGTTTTTT	CASSVQGTGELFF
TRBV11-1	TRBJ1-2	NA	15	NA	TGTGCCAGCAGCTCACAAAACCAGGGAATCTATGGCTACACCTTC	CASSSQNQGIYGYTF
TRBV12-3/TRBV12-4	TRBJ1-5	NA	14	few	TGTGCCAGCAGCAGACAGGTTAACTATCAGCCCCAGCATTTT	CASSRQVNYQPQHF
TRBV27	TRBJ1-1	NA	15	few	TGTGCCAGCAGTTTATCCCCGGACGGAGAGACTGAAGCTTTCTTT	CASSLSPDGETEAFF
TRBV20-1	TRBJ1-3	NA	12	NA	TGCAGTGCATGGGACACTGGAAACACCATATATTTT	CSAWDTGNTIYF
TRBV5-1	TRBJ2-2	NA	16	NA	TGCGCCAGCAGCTTGGTACCGGCTAGCGACACCGGGGAGCTGTTTTTT	CASSLVPASDTGELFF
TRBV15	TRBJ1-2	NA	13	NA	TGTGCCACCAGCAGGGGTGTGGGAGGCGGCTACACCTTC	CATSRGVGGGYTF
TRBV7-9	TRBJ2-1	NA	12	NA	TGTGCCAGCAGCACAGCGTACAATGAGCAGTTCTTC	CASSTAYNEQFF
TRBV9	TRBJ2-7	TRBD1	16	NA	TGTGCCAGCAGCGTAGGGTTGGGACAGCTGTCCTACGAGCAGTACTTC	CASSVGLGQLSYEQYF
TRBV20-1	TRBJ2-3	NA	13	few	TGCAGTGCGCGGTGGGCATCCACAGATACGCAGTATTTT	CSARWASTDTQYF
TRBV4-1	TRBJ1-2	TRBD1	14	few	TGCGCCAGCAGCCAGGACAGGGGGTCCTATGGCTACACCTTC	CASSQDRGSYGYTF
TRBV5-1	TRBJ2-3	NA	16	NA	TGCGCCAGCAGCTTGGTGGGGGAACCGACGGCAGATACGCAGTATTTT	CASSLVGEPTADTQYF
TRBV27	TRBJ2-1	NA	14	few	TGTGCCAGCAGTTCAGTTTCCGGTTACAATGAGCAGTTCTTC	CASSSVSGYNEQFF
TRBV7-2	TRBJ2-1	NA	15	few	TGTGCCAGCAGCTTGGGAGCTGGCTCCTACAATGAGCAGTTCTTC	CASSLGAGSYNEQFF
TRBV18	TRBJ2-1	TRBD1	15	NA	TGTGCCAGCTCACCGCCGACAGGGCTCTACAATGAGCAGTTCTTC	CASSPPTGLYNEQFF
TRBV7-6	TRBJ2-1	NA	16	few	TGTGCCAGCAGCTTAAATTGGGGCGCTCTCCGAGATGAGCAGTTCTTC	CASSLNWGALRDEQFF
TRBV12-5	TRBJ2-4	NA	17	NA	TGTGCTAGTGGCTCCCCCAAGGGCGGTGGCTCGAGGGACATTCAGTACTTC	CASGSPKGGGSRDIQYF
TRBV20-1	TRBJ2-2	TRBD2	15	NA	TGCAGTGCTAGTGACCCAGCGGGAGGGACCGGGGAGCTGTTTTTT	CSASDPAGGTGELFF
TRBV7-9	TRBJ1-5	NA	15	NA	TGTGCCAGCAGCTCTACAACCTCTAGCAATCAGCCCCAGCATTTT	CASSSTTSSNQPQHF
TRBV6-1	TRBJ2-2	NA	13	NA	TGTGCCAGCACCCACAGGGACACCGGGGAGCTGTTTTTT	CASTHRDTGELFF
TRBV24-1	TRBJ1-5	NA	15	few	TGTGCCACCAGTGATGCAACAGGGTCGGGGCAGCCCCAGCATTTT	CATSDATGSGQPQHF
TRBV7-2	TRBJ2-7	NA	14	few	TGTGCCAGCAGATCGACGCTTTACTCCCACGAGCAGTACTTC	CASRSTLYSHEQYF
TRBV12-3/TRBV12-4	TRBJ2-4	TRBD1	16	NA	TGTGCCAGCAGTTTAGCACCACAGGGGTTTGGAAACATTCAGTACTTC	CASSLAPQGFGNIQYF
TRBV25-1	TRBJ2-2	TRBD1	14	many	TGTGCCAGCAGCGGGACAGGGTGGACCGGGGAGCTGTTTTTT	CASSGTGWTGELFF
TRBV5-1	TRBJ2-5	TRBD1	14	few	TGCGCCAGCAGCATCGGACAGGCTCAAGAGACCCAGTACTTC	CASSIGQAQETQYF
TRBV7-9	TRBJ1-2	NA	15	NA	TGTGCCAGCAGCTTAGACGTAGGGAGGAGCTATGGCTACACCTTC	CASSLDVGRSYGYTF
TRBV20-1	TRBJ1-2	NA	11	NA	TGCAGTGCCTCCGCGGGGTATGGCTACACCTTC	CSASAGYGYTF
TRBV29-1	TRBJ1-2	NA	12	few	TGCAGCGTTGAAATGTCTGGTAATGGCTACACCTTC	CSVEMSGNGYTF
TRBV2	TRBJ2-1	TRBD2	13	many	TGTGCCAGCGGTGGCGGGAGGGCGGGTGAGCAGTTCTTC	CASGGGRAGEQFF
TRBV5-1	TRBJ2-7	TRBD1	14	NA	TGCGCCAGCAGTACGGGACAGGGGGCCCACGAGCAGTACTTC	CASSTGQGAHEQYF
TRBV18	TRBJ1-6	NA	15	once	TGTGCCAGCTCACCTTCTCGCCCCCCGGATTCACCCCTCCACTTT	CASSPSRPPDSPLHF
TRBV5-1	TRBJ2-5	NA	14	few	TGCGCCAGCAGGTTTTCACTGCTCCAAGAGACCCAGTACTTC	CASRFSLLQETQYF
TRBV12-3/TRBV12-4	TRBJ1-5	NA	12	NA	TGTGCCAGCACGCCGCCCCTGCAGCCCCAGCATTTT	CASTPPLQPQHF
TRBV24-1	TRBJ2-2	TRBD2	17	NA	TGTGCCACCAGTGATCCTGCTAGCGGGAGGAACACCGGGGAGCTGTTTTTT	CATSDPASGRNTGELFF
TRBV5-1	TRBJ1-1	NA	15	few	TGCGCCAGCAGCTTTCGACAGGCGACGAACACTGAAGCTTTCTTT	CASSFRQATNTEAFF
TRBV20-1	TRBJ1-1	TRBD1	16	few	TGCAGTGCTAGCCCAGGGGGCCGAAAGAGGAACACTGAAGCTTTCTTT	CSASPGGRKRNTEAFF
TRBV20-1	TRBJ1-1	NA	14	NA	TGCAGTCCTACCCCGGGTAGGTCGAACACTGAAGCTTTCTTT	CSPTPGRSNTEAFF
TRBV24-1	TRBJ1-2	NA	14	NA	TGTGCCACCAGTGATTTGTCCGTAAACTATGGCTACACCTTC	CATSDLSVNYGYTF
TRBV5-1	TRBJ1-1	NA	13	few	TGCGCCAGCAGCTTTGAGCTGTGGACTGAAGCTTTCTTT	CASSFELWTEAFF
TRBV2	TRBJ2-3	NA	16	few	TGTGCCAGCAGTAAATTTGGGGGACAAAGCACAGATACGCAGTATTTT	CASSKFGGQSTDTQYF
TRBV29-1	TRBJ1-5	NA	13	few	TGCAGCGTTGAGTATGCAGTGGGGCAGCCCCAGCATTTT	CSVEYAVGQPQHF